This TCR beta chain comes out of a study of T-cell memory formation after mild COVID-19. Study conclusions and caveats: Later expanders leaned CD4+, whereas clones that contracted between day 15 and 85 were balanced CD4/CD8.

TCRdb reprocessed the 5' RACE reads with MiXCR, giving one entry per CDR3 protein. The sample lists 400,000 or so distinct CDR3 sequences, about 19% occurring once. In regard to this clonotype: Its antigen remains unknown.

The TCR comes from an adult woman who had mild COVID-19 (a few samples of this study predate the infection). Cell type and time point are not known. The sample taken for sequencing was PBMCs or a T cell subset sorted from them (not recorded which).

The CDR3 sequence is CSATRQVEKLFF. The CDR3 coding sequence is TGCAGTGCTACCCGACAGGTAGAAAAACTGTTTTTT. The chain employs TRBV20-1 and TRBJ1-4, with D perhaps matching TRBD1 (6 bases). V was cut by 4 bases and J by 8 bases, with 11 bases left in between. The CDR3 length is 12 residues. Germline V lookup: CDR1 DFQATT, CDR2 SNEGSKA (reference sequence).